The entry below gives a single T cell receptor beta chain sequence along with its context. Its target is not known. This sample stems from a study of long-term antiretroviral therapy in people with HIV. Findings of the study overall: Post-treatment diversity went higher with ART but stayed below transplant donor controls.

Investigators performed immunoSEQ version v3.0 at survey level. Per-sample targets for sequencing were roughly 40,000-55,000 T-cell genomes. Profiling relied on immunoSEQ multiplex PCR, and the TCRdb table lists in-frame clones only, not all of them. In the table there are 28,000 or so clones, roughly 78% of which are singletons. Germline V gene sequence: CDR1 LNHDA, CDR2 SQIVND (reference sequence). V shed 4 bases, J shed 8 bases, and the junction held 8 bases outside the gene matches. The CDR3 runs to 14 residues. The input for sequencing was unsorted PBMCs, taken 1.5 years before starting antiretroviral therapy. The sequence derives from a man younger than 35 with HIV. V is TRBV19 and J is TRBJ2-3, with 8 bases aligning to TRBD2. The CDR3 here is CASSRRGEGSTQYF. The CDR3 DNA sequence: TGTGCCAGTAGTAGGCGGGGGGAGGGCTCTACGCAGTATTTT.